Presented here are 32 T cell receptor beta chains from one specimen sequenced in a study of blood T cell repertoires in COVID-19 (dated by TCRdb to 2020 to 2021). The library was prepared using the immunoSEQ multiplex PCR assay. Held by TCRdb, this immuneACCESS table contains in-frame sequences only and omits some clones. Under half of the omission traces to an unresolved V gene where checked; the cause of the rest is unknown. Present in this sample are approximately 150,000 clones, roughly 81% of which were seen just once. The ten largest clonotypes hold under 3.5% of the sample. The sample taken for sequencing was peripheral blood. The receptors originated from a woman older than 75 with COVID-19, enrolled during active disease.

V usage is TRBV29-1 and J usage is TRBJ2-2; possible D gene TRBD2, 5 bases. Trimming removed 2 bases from V and 2 bases from J, with 9 bases in between. Per germline, CDR1 SQVTM and CDR2 ANQGSEA. The CDR3 spans 14 residues. The CDR3 DNA reads as TGCAGCGTTGAATCACCGGGAAACACCGGGGAGCTGTTTTTT. Its translation is CSVESPGNTGELFF.

The chain combines TRBV29-1 with TRBJ2-4; TRBD1 aligns across 7 bases. The germline V gene has CDR1 SQVTM and CDR2 ANQGSEA. The CDR3 extends over 13 amino acids. Trimming took 6 bases from V and 7 from J; bases not matched to a gene: 9. CDR3 sequence: CSVKPTGSNIQYF. The CDR3 DNA is TGCAGCGTGAAACCGACAGGGTCGAACATTCAGTACTTC.

The chain uses TRBV18 and TRBJ1-3; 8 nucleotides agree with TRBD1. The CDR3 sequence is 14 residues long. V dropped 3 bases and J dropped 4; count of bases not matched to a gene: 2. In germline, CDR1 is KGHSH, CDR2 LQKENI. CDR3 loop: CASSPTGGGNTIYF. The CDR3 DNA follows: TGTGCCAGCTCACCTACAGGGGGAGGAAACACCATATATTTT.

The chain combines TRBV6-5 with TRBJ1-1; D not resolved. V gave up 0 bases and J gave up 5 bases, with 13 bases separating them. The CDR3 extends over 15 amino acids. CDR1 and CDR2 from the germline V gene are MNHEY and SVGAGI. The CDR3 spells CASSYSMGVRTEAFF. In DNA form, the CDR3 reads TGTGCCAGCAGTTACTCGATGGGAGTCAGAACTGAAGCTTTCTTT.

J is TRBJ2-1 and V is TRBV19; 10 nucleotides align to TRBD2. The CDR3 is 15 amino acids. Germline-derived CDR1 and CDR2 are LNHDA and SQIVND (reference sequence). The J segment lost 3 bases and the V segment lost 4 bases, leaving 3 bases of the junction unmatched. The CDR3, as DNA: TGTGCCAGTAGTAGACTAGCGGGCTTCTACAATGAGCAGTTCTTC. Its protein is CASSRLAGFYNEQFF.

The chain carries TRBV2 and TRBJ1-4; a weak D match, TRBD1 (5 bases). The CDR3 length is 14 residues. The ends were cut back, 6 bases at V and 3 bases at J, with 11 bases in the middle. Per germline, CDR1 SNHLY and CDR2 FYNNEI. CDR3 nucleotide sequence: TGTGCCAGCAGGGTGTGGGGGGCTAATGAAAAACTGTTTTTT. It codes for CASRVWGANEKLFF.

The sample holds a few counts of this clone. The J gene is TRBJ2-1, the V gene TRBV4-1; TRBD1 agrees at 9 bases. V gave up 4 bases and J gave up 5 bases; unmatched junction bases: 6. The CDR3 sequence is 15 residues long. Germline lookup yields CDR1 MGHRA and CDR2 YSYEKL. CDR3 sequence reads: CASSPWDRVDNEQFF. The CDR3 bases are TGCGCCAGCAGCCCTTGGGACAGGGTGGACAATGAGCAGTTCTTC.

V is TRBV5-3 and J is TRBJ1-4, with D maybe TRBD1 (6 bases). TRBV5-3 is filed as an ORF, its function uncertain. V lost 4 bases to trimming and J lost 7 bases, with 20 bases between them. This CDR3 region has 16 residues. CDR3 loop: CARSPRRQVFGEKLFF. The CDR3 DNA follows: TGTGCCAGAAGCCCGAGACGACAGGTATTTGGTGAAAAACTGTTTTTT.

This clone turned up a few times. The rearrangement uses TRBV19 and TRBJ2-7, with D possibly TRBD1 on 6 matching bases. The CDR3 has 14 amino acids. Germline CDR1 reads LNHDA; CDR2 reads SQIVND (reference sequence). V shed 3 bases and J shed 0 bases, with 9 bases lying between them. In DNA, the CDR3 is TGTGCCAGTAGTATTCAGACAGGCTCCTACGAGCAGTACTTC. As protein: CASSIQTGSYEQYF. Complete variable domain (other parts from reference TRBV19 and TRBJ2-7): DGGITQSPKYLFRKEGQNVTLSCEQNLNHDAMYWYRQDPGQGLRLIYYSQIVNDFQKGDIAEGYSVSREKKESFPLTVTSAQKNPTAFYLCASSIQTGSYEQYFGPGTRLTVT.

In its sample, this clone was seen once. The chain uses TRBV21-1 and TRBJ2-3; the D call of TRBD2 is as the table states it, not checked on the DNA. TRBV21-1 is tagged as a pseudogene. CDR3 length: 17 amino acids. For the CDR3, the DNA is TGTGCCAGCAGCAAAGGAGAGGGGACTAGCGTCACAGATACGCAGTATTTT. It translates to CASSKGEGTSVTDTQYF.

The chain is built from TRBV10-3 and TRBJ1-1; the match to TRBD1 covers 8 bases. The CDR3 is made up of 14 amino acids. The germline gives CDR1 ENHRY, CDR2 SYGVKD. Trimming cost V 6 bases and J 6 bases; bases outside gene matches: 9. In DNA, the CDR3 is TGTGCCATCAGAACCGGACAGGGAAGCGCTGAAGCTTTCTTT. This translates into CAIRTGQGSAEAFF.

This rearrangement joins TRBV7-8 to TRBJ1-5; possible D gene TRBD1, 5 bases. Looked up from germline, CDR1 is SGHVS and CDR2 is FQNEAQ. V was pared by 6 bases and J by 5 bases, with 17 bases between. The CDR3 has 15 amino acids. This CDR3 is CASSLQRGRDQPQHF. The CDR3 region has the DNA TGTGCCAGCAGTCTCCAGCGGGGACGAGATCAGCCCCAGCATTTT.

CDR3 DNA sequence: TGTGCCAGCGGACAAGGGGGCGCGGGCTACACCTTC. It is translated as CASGQGGAGYTF. This chain connects TRBV5-4 to TRBJ1-2, with 7 positions matching TRBD1. Trimming removed 7 bases from V and 8 bases from J; junction bases left unmatched: 8. The germline V gene has CDR1 SGHNT and CDR2 YYREEE (reference sequence). The CDR3 contains 12 residues.

V usage is TRBV5-1 and J usage is TRBJ1-1; 7 positions match TRBD1. Per germline, CDR1 SGHRS and CDR2 YFSETQ. The CDR3 length is 14 residues. J was trimmed by 3 bases and V by 1 base; bases with no gene match: 3. The CDR3 DNA reads TGCGCCAGCAGCTTGCTTCAGGGGGACACTGAAGCTTTCTTT. Protein: CASSLLQGDTEAFF.

This clone showed up just once. The chain combines TRBV7-9 with TRBJ1-6, with a weak D call TRBD1 (5 bases). Germline V gives CDR1 SEHNR, CDR2 FQNEAQ (reference sequence). Trimming shortened V by 3 bases and J by 7 bases, and 7 bases separated the two germline ends. This CDR3 comprises 13 residues. The CDR3 DNA sequence: TGTGCCAGCAGCTTGACAGTGAATTCACCCCTCCACTTT. It is translated as CASSLTVNSPLHF. Supplemented by reference TRBV7-9 and TRBJ1-6, the full variable domain reads DTGVSQNPRHKITKRGQNVTFRCDPISEHNRLYWYRQTLGQGPEFLTYFQNEAQLEKSRLLSDRFSAERPKGSFSTLEIQRTEQGDSAMYLCASSLTVNSPLHFGNGTRLTVT.

This clone was seen a single time. V and J are TRBV5-5 and TRBJ2-3; D is possibly TRBD2 (5 bases). The length of the CDR3 is 15 residues. CDR1 and CDR2 from the germline V gene are SGHKS and YYEKEE (reference sequence). Between the trimmed V and J ends, which lost 0 bases and 0 bases, there was a span of 8 bases. DNA of the CDR3: TGTGCCAGCAGCTTGGTCGGGGTAAGCACAGATACGCAGTATTTT. Its protein is CASSLVGVSTDTQYF. Supplemented by reference TRBV5-5 and TRBJ2-3, the full variable domain reads DAGVTQSPTHLIKTRGQQVTLRCSPISGHKSVSWYQQVLGQGPQFIFQYYEKEERGRGNFPDRFSARQFPNYSSELNVNALLLGDSALYLCASSLVGVSTDTQYFGPGTRLTVL.

This chain links TRBV27 with TRBJ2-7, with D possibly being TRBD2 (6 bases). V lost 6 bases, J lost 0 bases, and 12 bases lay in between. CDR1 MNHEY and CDR2 SMNVEV come from the germline V gene (reference sequence). The CDR3 has 14 amino acids. This CDR3 reads CASSASESSYEQYF. CDR3 nucleotides: TGTGCCAGCAGCGCTAGCGAGAGCTCCTACGAGCAGTACTTC.

The rearrangement uses TRBV9 and TRBJ2-5, with 9 bases identical to TRBD1. V shed 3 bases, J shed 4 bases, and the junction held 4 bases outside the gene matches. This CDR3 has 14 residues. Germline CDR1 SGDLS, CDR2 YYNGEE. CDR3 sequence: CASSDDRGSETQYF. As DNA, the CDR3 is TGTGCCAGCAGCGACGACAGGGGGTCAGAGACCCAGTACTTC.

The V gene is TRBV5-4, the J gene TRBJ1-1; a weak D match, TRBD1 (6 bases). Germline lookup yields CDR1 SGHNT and CDR2 YYREEE (reference sequence). Trimming removed 4 bases from V and 5 bases from J, with 18 bases in between. CDR3 length: 15 residues. The CDR3 sequence: CASSPELQGMTEAFF. In nucleotides, the CDR3 is TGTGCCAGCAGCCCGGAATTACAGGGAATGACTGAAGCTTTCTTT. Full variable domain (rest looked up from reference TRBV5-4 and TRBJ1-1): ETGVTQSPTHLIKTRGQQVTLRCSSQSGHNTVSWYQQALGQGPQFIFQYYREEENGRGNFPPRFSGLQFPNYSSELNVNALELDDSALYLCASSPELQGMTEAFFGQGTRLTVV.

This clone has just one count. The V and J genes are TRBV27 and TRBJ1-5; the D is unclear. Germline loops: CDR1 MNHEY, CDR2 SMNVEV (reference sequence). V dropped 7 bases and J dropped 2 bases, with 12 bases sitting between them. This CDR3 spans 14 amino acids. DNA of the CDR3: TGTGCCAGCAAGAGGGTCGGGGGCAATCAGCCCCAGCATTTT. Its protein is CASKRVGGNQPQHF.

The chain links TRBV30 to TRBJ1-5; 7 bases match TRBD1. This CDR3 spans 13 amino acids. The trim removed 3 bases at V and 3 bases at J, leaving 2 bases unmatched. Germline V gene data show CDR1 as GTSNPN and CDR2 as SVGIG (reference sequence). This CDR3 reads CAWSRGINQPQHF. For the CDR3, the DNA is TGTGCCTGGAGCAGGGGGATCAATCAGCCCCAGCATTTT.

The rearrangement uses TRBV10-1 and TRBJ2-3, with 14 positions matching TRBD2. The CDR3 loop spans 17 amino acids. Germline CDR1 is WNHNN and CDR2 is SYGVQD (reference sequence). The J segment lost 4 bases and the V segment lost 5 bases, leaving 8 bases of the junction unmatched. DNA for the CDR3: TGCGCCAGCAGTCCCGGGACTAGCGGGAGAGGTCCAGATACGCAGTATTTT. This encodes CASSPGTSGRGPDTQYF.

The chain combines TRBV6-5 with TRBJ1-5, with D maybe TRBD1 (6 bases). V was trimmed by 0 bases and J by 7 bases, leaving 10 bases between them. Germline lookup yields CDR1 MNHEY and CDR2 SVGAGI. This CDR3 comprises 14 residues. The DNA for the CDR3 is TGTGCCAGCAGTTACTCGGGGGCGAGACAGCCCCAGCATTTT. This gives the protein CASSYSGARQPQHF.

This chain links TRBV4-1 with TRBJ2-7; 12 bases match TRBD2. The CDR3 is 17 residues long. V trimming: 3 bases; J trimming: 2 bases; junction bases outside the gene matches: 8. Germline values: CDR1 MGHRA, CDR2 YSYEKL. CDR3 protein: CASSHRLAGALPYEQYF. CDR3 coding DNA: TGCGCCAGCAGCCACCGACTAGCGGGAGCCCTTCCCTACGAGCAGTACTTC.

This clone was seen only once. This chain joins TRBV3-1 (or the pseudogene TRBV3-2) and TRBJ1-1, with a possible D match to TRBD1 (5 bases). The CDR3 extends over 20 amino acids. V lost 9 bases and J lost 1, with 33 bases in between. Germline loops: CDR1 LGHDT, CDR2 YNNKEL (reference sequence). CDR3 coding DNA: TGTGCCAGTGGGGTTTTGACAAGATGCCCCAGGGTAGGGAAGAACACTGAAGCTTTCTTT. Translated: CASGVLTRCPRVGKNTEAFF.

This chain links TRBV11-2 with TRBJ2-1; 13 nucleotides align to TRBD2. Trimming cost V 1 base and J 7 bases; bases outside gene matches: 4. CDR1 and CDR2 (germline): SGHAT, FQNNGV. The CDR3 has 16 residues. CDR3 sequence (DNA): TGTGCCAGCAGCTTAGTGGGGACTAGCGGGGTTAATGAGCAGTTCTTC. It specifies CASSLVGTSGVNEQFF.

The chain links TRBV27 to TRBJ1-2; D not certain. The germline CDR1 and CDR2 sequences are MNHEY and SMNVEV (reference sequence). Trimming took off 2 bases at V and 1 base at J, with 8 bases between the two ends. The CDR3 runs 14 residues. The DNA for the CDR3 is TGTGCCAGCAGTTTAGCGGAGAGTAACTATGGCTACACCTTC. Its translation is CASSLAESNYGYTF.

This clone showed up just a few times. The rearrangement uses TRBV5-4 and TRBJ2-1; the match to TRBD2 covers 9 bases. The CDR3 is made up of 15 amino acids. Germline V gene sequence: CDR1 SGHNT, CDR2 YYREEE (reference sequence). V lost 7 bases and J lost 2; bases outside the gene matches: 7. The CDR3, as DNA: TGTGCCAGCGGCGCTAGCGGGGAACCCTACAATGAGCAGTTCTTC. Protein sequence: CASGASGEPYNEQFF.

The chain employs TRBV27 and TRBJ2-5; 11 bases agree with TRBD2. The CDR3 covers 20 residues. V was clipped by 4 bases and J by 4 bases; unmatched bases: 20. Germline lookup yields CDR1 MNHEY and CDR2 SMNVEV (reference sequence). The CDR3 DNA is TGTGCCAGCAGTTCTCGCCTACTAGCGGGGGTACTAGGGGCCGGAGAGACCCAGTACTTC. Translation gives CASSSRLLAGVLGAGETQYF.

The V call is TRBV3-1 (or the pseudogene TRBV3-2), the J call TRBJ2-5; possibly TRBD1 for D (6 bases). Germline CDR1 reads LGHDT; CDR2 reads YNNKEL (reference sequence). Trimming cost V 1 base and J 5 bases, with 14 bases left between them. The CDR3 consists of 15 residues. The CDR3 DNA reads as TGTGCCAGCAGCCAAGTCAGGGGAGAGGCCGAGACCCAGTACTTC. Translating it yields CASSQVRGEAETQYF.

This sequence joins TRBV6-6 and TRBJ1-6, with 8 positions matching TRBD1. From germline, CDR1 is MNHNY and CDR2 SVGAGI (reference sequence). The CDR3 spans 15 residues. V shed 2 bases, J shed 10 bases, and the junction held 7 bases outside the gene matches. In DNA form, the CDR3 reads TGTGCCAGCAGTTACCTCGGACAGGGATTCTCACCCCTCCACTTT. It codes for CASSYLGQGFSPLHF.

This chain joins TRBV2 and TRBJ2-7; maybe TRBD1 (6 bases). The V gene lost 6 bases and the J gene lost 4 bases, with 10 bases spanning the gap. Germline V gene lookup returns CDR1 SNHLY and CDR2 FYNNEI. The CDR3 length is 12 residues. CDR3 region: CASRSGEYEQYF. For the CDR3, the DNA is TGTGCCAGCAGATCAGGGGAATACGAGCAGTACTTC.